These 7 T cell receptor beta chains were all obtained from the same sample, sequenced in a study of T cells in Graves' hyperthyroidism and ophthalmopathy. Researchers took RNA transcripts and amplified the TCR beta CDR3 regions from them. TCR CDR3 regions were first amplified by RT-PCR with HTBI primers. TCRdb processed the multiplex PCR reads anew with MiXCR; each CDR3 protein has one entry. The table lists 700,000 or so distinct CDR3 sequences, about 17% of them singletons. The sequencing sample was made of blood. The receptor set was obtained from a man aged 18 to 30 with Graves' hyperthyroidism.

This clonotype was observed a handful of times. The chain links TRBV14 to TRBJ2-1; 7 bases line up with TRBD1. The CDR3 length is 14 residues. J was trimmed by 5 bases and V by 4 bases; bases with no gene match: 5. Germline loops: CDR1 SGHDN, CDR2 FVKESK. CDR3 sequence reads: CASSPGQVHNEQFF. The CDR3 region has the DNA TGTGCCAGCAGCCCCGGACAGGTCCACAATGAGCAGTTCTTC.

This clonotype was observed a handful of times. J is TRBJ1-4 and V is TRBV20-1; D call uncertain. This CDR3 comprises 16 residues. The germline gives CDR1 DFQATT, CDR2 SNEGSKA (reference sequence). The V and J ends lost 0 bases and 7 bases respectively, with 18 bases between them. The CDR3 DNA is TGCAGTGCTAGAGATCCCATACAAGAAGGAGGTGAAAAACTGTTTTTT. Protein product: CSARDPIQEGGEKLFF.

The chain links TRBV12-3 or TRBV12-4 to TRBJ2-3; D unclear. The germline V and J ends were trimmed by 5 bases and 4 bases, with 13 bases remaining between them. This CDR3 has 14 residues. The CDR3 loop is CASSDGLGADTQYF. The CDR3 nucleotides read TGTGCCAGCAGTGATGGGCTTGGCGCAGATACGCAGTATTTT.

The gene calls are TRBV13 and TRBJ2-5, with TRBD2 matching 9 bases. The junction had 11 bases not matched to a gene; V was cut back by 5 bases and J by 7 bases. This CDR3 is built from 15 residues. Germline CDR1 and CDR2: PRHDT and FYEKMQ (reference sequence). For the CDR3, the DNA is TGTGCCAGCAGCCTGGGAGGCAGCGGGAGGAGGACCCAGTACTTC. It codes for CASSLGGSGRRTQYF.

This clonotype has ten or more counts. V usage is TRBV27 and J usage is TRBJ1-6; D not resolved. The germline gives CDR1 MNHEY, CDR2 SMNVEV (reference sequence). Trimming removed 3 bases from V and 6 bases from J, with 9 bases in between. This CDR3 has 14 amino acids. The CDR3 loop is CASSLVGSNSPLHF. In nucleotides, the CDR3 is TGTGCCAGCAGTTTGGTTGGAAGTAATTCACCCCTCCACTTT.

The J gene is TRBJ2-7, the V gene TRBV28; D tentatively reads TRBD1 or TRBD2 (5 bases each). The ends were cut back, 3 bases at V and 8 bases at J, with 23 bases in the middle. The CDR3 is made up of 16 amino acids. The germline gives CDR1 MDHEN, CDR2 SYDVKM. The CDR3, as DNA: TGTGCCAGCAGTTTTCACTTCCGGGACCCCGCTTTGAAGCAGTACTTC. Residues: CASSFHFRDPALKQYF. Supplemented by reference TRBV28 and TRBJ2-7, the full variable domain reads DVKVTQSSRYLVKRTGEKVFLECVQDMDHENMFWYRQDPGLGLRLIYFSYDVKMKEKGDIPEGYSVSREKKERFSLILESASTNQTSMYLCASSFHFRDPALKQYFGPGTRLTVT.

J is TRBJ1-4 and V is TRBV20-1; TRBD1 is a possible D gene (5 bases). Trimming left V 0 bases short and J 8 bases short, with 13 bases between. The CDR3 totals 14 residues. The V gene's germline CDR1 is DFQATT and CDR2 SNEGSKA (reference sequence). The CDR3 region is CSARDRGDTEKLFF. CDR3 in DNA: TGCAGTGCTAGAGATAGGGGCGACACAGAAAAACTGTTTTTT.